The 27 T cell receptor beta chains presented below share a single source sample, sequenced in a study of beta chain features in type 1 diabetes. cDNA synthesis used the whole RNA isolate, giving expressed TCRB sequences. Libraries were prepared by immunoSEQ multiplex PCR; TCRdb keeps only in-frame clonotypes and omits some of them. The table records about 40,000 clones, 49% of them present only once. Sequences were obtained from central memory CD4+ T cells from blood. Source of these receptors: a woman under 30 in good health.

The CDR3 region is CASRQTWRELNNEQFF. CDR3 nucleotide sequence: TGTGCCAGCAGGCAAACCTGGCGGGAGTTGAACAATGAGCAGTTCTTC. The chain couples TRBV2 to TRBJ2-1; 7 bases are a match to TRBD2. Unmatched junction bases numbered 13, after V lost 6 bases and J lost 5 bases. Germline lookup yields CDR1 SNHLY and CDR2 FYNNEI. The CDR3 runs 16 residues.

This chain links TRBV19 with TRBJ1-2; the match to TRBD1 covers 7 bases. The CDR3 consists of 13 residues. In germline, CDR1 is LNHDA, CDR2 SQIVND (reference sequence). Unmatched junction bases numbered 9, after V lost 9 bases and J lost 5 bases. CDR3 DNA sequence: TGTGCCAGCAAACAGGGGTTTACGTATGGCTACACCTTC. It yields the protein CASKQGFTYGYTF.

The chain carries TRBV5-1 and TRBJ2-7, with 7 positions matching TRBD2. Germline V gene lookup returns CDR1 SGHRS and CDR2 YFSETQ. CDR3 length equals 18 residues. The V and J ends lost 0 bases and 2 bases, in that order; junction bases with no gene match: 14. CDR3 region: CASSLVGGGPSRAYEQYF. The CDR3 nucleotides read TGCGCCAGCAGCTTGGTCGGGGGAGGGCCTAGTAGAGCCTACGAGCAGTACTTC.

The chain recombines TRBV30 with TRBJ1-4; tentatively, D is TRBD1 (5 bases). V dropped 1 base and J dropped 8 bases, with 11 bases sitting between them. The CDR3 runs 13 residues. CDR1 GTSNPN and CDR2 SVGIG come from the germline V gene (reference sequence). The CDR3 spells CAWSGSRGEKLFF. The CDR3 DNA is TGTGCCTGGAGTGGGAGTAGGGGAGAAAAACTGTTTTTT.

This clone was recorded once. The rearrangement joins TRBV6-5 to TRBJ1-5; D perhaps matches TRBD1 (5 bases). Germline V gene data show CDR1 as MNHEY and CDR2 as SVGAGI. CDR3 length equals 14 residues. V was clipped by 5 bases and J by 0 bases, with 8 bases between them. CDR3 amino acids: CASSATDSNQPQHF. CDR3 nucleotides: TGTGCCAGCAGTGCGACAGATAGCAATCAGCCCCAGCATTTT.

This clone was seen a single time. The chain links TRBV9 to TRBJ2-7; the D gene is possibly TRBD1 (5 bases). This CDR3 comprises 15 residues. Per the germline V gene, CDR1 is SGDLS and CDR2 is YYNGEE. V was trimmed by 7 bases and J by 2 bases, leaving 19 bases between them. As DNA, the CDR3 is TGTGCCAGCTCTCAACATGCAGGGTGGACCTACGAGCAGTACTTC. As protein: CASSQHAGWTYEQYF.

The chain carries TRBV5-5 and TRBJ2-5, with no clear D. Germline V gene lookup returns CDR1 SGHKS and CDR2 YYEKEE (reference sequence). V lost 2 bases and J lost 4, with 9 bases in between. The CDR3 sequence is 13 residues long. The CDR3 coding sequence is TGTGCCAGCAGCTTCGGGTATGGAGAGACCCAGTACTTC. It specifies CASSFGYGETQYF.

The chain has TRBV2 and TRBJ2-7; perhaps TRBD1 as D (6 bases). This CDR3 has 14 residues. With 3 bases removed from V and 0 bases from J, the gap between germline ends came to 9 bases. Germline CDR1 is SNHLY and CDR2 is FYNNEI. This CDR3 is CASSDWTVSYEQYF. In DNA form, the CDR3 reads TGTGCCAGCAGTGACTGGACAGTCTCCTACGAGCAGTACTTC.

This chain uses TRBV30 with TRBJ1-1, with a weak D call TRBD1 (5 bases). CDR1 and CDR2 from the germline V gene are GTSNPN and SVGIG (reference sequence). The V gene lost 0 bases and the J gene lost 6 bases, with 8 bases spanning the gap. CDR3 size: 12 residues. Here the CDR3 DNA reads TGTGCCTGGAGTGTGGGGGACTCTGAAGCTTTCTTT. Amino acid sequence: CAWSVGDSEAFF.

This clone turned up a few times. The CDR3 sequence: CASSIGGGQAGANVLTF. CDR3 DNA sequence: TGTGCCAGTAGTATCGGAGGCGGACAGGCTGGGGCCAACGTCCTGACTTTC. The rearrangement uses TRBV19 and TRBJ2-6; 7 nucleotides agree with TRBD1. CDR3 length equals 17 residues. V shed 3 bases, J shed 2 bases, and the junction held 7 bases outside the gene matches. From germline, CDR1 is LNHDA and CDR2 SQIVND (reference sequence).

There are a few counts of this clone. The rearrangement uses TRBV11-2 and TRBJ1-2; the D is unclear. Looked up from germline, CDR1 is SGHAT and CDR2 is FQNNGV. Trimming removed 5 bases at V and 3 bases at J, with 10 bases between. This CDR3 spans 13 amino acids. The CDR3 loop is CASSTLGYYGYTF. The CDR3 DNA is TGTGCCAGCAGCACGCTAGGCTACTATGGCTACACCTTC. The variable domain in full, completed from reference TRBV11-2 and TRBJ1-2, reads EAGVAQSPRYKIIEKRQSVAFWCNPISGHATLYWYQQILGQGPKLLIQFQNNGVVDDSQLPKDRFSAERLKGVDSTLKIQPAKLEDSAVYLCASSTLGYYGYTFGSGTRLTVV.

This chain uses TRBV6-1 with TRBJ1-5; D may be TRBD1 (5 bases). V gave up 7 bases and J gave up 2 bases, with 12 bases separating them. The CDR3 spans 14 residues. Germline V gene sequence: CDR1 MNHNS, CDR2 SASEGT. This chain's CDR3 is CASTVTTGNQPQHF. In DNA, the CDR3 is TGTGCCAGCACCGTAACGACAGGCAATCAGCCCCAGCATTTT.

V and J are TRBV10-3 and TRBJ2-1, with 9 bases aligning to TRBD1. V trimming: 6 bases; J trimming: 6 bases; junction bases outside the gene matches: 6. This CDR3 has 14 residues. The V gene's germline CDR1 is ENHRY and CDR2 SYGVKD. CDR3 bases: TGTGCCATCAGAGAGACAGGGGGAGGCAATGAGCAGTTCTTC. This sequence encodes CAIRETGGGNEQFF.

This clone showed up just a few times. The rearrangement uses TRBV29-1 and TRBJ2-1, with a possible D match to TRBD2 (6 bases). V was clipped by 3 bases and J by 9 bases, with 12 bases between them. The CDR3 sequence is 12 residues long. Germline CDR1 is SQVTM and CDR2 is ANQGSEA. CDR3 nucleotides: TGCAGCGTTGATGGGGACTCTGCTGAGCAGTTCTTC. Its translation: CSVDGDSAEQFF.

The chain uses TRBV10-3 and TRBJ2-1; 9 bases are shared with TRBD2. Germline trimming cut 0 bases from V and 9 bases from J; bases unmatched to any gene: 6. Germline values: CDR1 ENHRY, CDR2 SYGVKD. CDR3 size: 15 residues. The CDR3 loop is CAISESRLAGSEQFF. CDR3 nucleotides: TGTGCCATCAGTGAGTCGAGGCTAGCGGGAAGTGAGCAGTTCTTC.

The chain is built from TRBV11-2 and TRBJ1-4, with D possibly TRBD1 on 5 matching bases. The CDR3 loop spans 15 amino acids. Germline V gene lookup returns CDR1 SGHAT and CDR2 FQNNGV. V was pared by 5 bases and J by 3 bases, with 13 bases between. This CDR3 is CASSLSRGANEKLFF. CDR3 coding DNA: TGTGCCAGCAGCCTCTCAAGGGGTGCTAATGAAAAACTGTTTTTT.

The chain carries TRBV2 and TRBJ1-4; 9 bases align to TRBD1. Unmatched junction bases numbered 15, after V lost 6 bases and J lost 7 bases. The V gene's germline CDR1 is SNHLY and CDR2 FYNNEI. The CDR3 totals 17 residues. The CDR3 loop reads CASRSGNNRGRGEKLFF. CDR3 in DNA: TGTGCCAGCAGGTCGGGGAACAACAGGGGGCGAGGTGAAAAACTGTTTTTT.

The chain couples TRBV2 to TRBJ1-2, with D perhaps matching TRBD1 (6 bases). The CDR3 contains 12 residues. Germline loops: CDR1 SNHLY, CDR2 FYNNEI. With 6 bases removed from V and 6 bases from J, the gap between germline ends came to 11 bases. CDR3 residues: CASSLQGNGYTF. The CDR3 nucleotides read TGTGCCAGCAGCCTACAGGGAAATGGCTACACCTTC.

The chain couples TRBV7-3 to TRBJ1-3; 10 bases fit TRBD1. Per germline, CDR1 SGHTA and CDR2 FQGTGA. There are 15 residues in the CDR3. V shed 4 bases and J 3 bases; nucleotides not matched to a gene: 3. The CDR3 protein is CASSSDRGLGNTIYF. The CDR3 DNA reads TGTGCCAGCAGCTCTGACAGGGGGCTTGGAAACACCATATATTTT.

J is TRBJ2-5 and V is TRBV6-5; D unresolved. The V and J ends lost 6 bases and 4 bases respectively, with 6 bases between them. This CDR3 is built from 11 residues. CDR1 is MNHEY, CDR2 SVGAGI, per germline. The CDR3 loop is CASSKLETQYF. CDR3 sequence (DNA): TGTGCCAGCAGCAAACTAGAGACCCAGTACTTC.

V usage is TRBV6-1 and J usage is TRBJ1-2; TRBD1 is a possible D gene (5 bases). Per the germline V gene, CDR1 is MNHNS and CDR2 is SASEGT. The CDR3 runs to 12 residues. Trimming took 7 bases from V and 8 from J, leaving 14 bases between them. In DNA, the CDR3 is TGTGCCAGCACCAGACAGCGCTCGGGCTACACCTTC. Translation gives CASTRQRSGYTF.

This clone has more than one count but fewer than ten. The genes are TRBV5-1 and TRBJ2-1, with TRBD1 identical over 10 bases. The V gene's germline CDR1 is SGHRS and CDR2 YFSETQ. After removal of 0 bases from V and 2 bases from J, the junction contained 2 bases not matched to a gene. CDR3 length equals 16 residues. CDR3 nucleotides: TGCGCCAGCAGCTTGGAAGGGACAGGGGCCTACAATGAGCAGTTCTTC. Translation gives CASSLEGTGAYNEQFF.

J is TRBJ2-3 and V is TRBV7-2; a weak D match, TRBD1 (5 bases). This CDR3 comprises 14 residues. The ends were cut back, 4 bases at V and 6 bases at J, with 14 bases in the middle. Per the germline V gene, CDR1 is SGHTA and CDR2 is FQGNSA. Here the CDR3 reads CASSSGPPPDTQYF. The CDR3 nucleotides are TGTGCCAGCAGCTCAGGGCCACCCCCGGATACGCAGTATTTT. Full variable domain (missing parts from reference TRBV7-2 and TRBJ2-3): GAGVSQSPSNKVTEKGKDVELRCDPISGHTALYWYRQSLGQGLEFLIYFQGNSAPDKSGLPSDRFSAERTGGSVSTLTIQRTQQEDSAVYLCASSSGPPPDTQYFGPGTRLTVL.

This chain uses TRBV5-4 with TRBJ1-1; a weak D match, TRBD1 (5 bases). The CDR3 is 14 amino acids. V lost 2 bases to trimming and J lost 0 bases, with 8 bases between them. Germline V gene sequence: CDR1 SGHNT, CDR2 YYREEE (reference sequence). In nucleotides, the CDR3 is TGTGCCAGCAGCTTCGACAGATTGAACACTGAAGCTTTCTTT. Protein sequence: CASSFDRLNTEAFF.

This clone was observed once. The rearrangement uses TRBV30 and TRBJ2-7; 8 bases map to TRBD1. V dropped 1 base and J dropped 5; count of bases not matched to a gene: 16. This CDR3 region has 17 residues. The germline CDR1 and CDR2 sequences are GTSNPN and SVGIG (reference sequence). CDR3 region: CAWSENKRGTGRHEQYF. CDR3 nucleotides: TGTGCCTGGAGTGAAAACAAGCGCGGGACAGGTCGTCACGAGCAGTACTTC.

CDR3 in amino acids: CAWSVHGGGTDTQYF. CDR3 nucleotides: TGTGCCTGGAGTGTACACGGCGGCGGCACAGATACGCAGTATTTT. This chain joins TRBV30 and TRBJ2-3; D gene uncertain. The CDR3 covers 15 residues. Germline-derived CDR1 and CDR2 are GTSNPN and SVGIG (reference sequence). With 0 bases removed from V and 1 base from J, the gap between germline ends came to 11 bases.

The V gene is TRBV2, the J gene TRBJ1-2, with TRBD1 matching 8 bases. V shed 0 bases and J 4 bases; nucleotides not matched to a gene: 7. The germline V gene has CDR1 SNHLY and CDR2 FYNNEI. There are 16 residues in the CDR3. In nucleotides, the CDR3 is TGTGCCAGCAGTGAAGCTCCAGGGGGCCTCGGCTATGGCTACACCTTC. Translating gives CASSEAPGGLGYGYTF.